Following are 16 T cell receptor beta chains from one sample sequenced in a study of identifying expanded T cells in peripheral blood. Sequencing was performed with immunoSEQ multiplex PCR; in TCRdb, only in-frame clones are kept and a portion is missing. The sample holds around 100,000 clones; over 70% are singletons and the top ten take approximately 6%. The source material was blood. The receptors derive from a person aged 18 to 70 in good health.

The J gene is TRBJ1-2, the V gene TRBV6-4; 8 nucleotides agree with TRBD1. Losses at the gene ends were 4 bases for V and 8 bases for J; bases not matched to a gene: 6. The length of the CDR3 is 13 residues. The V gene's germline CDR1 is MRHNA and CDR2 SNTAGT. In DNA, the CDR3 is TGTGCCAGCAGTGCGGACAGGGCAGGGGGCTACACCTTC. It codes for CASSADRAGGYTF.

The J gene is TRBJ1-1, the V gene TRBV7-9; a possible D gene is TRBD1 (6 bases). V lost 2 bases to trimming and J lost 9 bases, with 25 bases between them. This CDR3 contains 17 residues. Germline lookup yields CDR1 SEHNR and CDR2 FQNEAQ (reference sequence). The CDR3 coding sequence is TGTGCCAGCAGCTTACAGGGACCCCTTGGGGGGGGCGATAAAGCTTTCTTT. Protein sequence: CASSLQGPLGGGDKAFF.

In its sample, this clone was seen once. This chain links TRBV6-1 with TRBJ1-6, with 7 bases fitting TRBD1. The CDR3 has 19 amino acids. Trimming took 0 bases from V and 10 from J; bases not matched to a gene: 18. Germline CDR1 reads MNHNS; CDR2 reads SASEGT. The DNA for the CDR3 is TGTGCCAGCAGTGAAGCGCCATCGGGCGAGAGGGGGCTTAAATCACCCCTCCACTTT. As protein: CASSEAPSGERGLKSPLHF.

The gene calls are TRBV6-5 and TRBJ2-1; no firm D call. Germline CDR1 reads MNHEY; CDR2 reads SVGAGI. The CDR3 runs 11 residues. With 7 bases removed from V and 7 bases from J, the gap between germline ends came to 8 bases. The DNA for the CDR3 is TGTGCCAGCACCCGAAATAATGAGCAGTTCTTC. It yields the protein CASTRNNEQFF.

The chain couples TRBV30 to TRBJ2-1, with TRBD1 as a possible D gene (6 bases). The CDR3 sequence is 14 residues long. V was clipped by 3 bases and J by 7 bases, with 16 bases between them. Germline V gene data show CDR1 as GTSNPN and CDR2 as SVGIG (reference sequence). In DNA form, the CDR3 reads TGTGCCTGGAGCCGGGACACTGCCCGTAATGAGCAGTTCTTC. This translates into CAWSRDTARNEQFF.

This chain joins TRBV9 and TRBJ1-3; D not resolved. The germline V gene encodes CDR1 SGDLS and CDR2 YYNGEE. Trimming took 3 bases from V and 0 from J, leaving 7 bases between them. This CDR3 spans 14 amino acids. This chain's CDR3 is CASSAHNSGNTIYF. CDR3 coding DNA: TGTGCCAGCAGCGCTCACAACTCTGGAAACACCATATATTTT.

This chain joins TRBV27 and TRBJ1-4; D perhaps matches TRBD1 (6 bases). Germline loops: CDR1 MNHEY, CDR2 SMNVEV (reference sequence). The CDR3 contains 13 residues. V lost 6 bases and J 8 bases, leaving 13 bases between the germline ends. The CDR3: CASRTHQGEKLFF. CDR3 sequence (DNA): TGTGCCAGCAGAACCCATCAGGGGGAAAAACTGTTTTTT.

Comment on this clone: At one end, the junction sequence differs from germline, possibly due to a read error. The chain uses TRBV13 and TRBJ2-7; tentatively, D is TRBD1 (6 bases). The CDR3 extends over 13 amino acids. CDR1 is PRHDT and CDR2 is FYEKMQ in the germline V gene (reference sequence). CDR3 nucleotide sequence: TGTGCCAGCAGTTTAGACAGGTTCTACGAGCAGTACTTC. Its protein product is CASSLDRFYEQYF.

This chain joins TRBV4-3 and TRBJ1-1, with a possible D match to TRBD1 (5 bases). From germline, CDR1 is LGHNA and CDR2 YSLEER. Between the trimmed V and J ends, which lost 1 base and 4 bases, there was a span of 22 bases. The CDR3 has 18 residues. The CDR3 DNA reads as TGCGCCAGCAGCCAAGGGGGGAGGGGTCTAGACGGTGTCACTGAAGCTTTCTTT. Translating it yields CASSQGGRGLDGVTEAFF.

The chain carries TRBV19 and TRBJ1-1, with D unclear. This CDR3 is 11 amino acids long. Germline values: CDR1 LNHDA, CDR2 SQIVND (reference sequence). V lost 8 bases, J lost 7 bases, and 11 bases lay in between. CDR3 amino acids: CASGWGVEAFF. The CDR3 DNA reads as TGTGCCAGTGGGTGGGGTGTTGAAGCTTTCTTT.

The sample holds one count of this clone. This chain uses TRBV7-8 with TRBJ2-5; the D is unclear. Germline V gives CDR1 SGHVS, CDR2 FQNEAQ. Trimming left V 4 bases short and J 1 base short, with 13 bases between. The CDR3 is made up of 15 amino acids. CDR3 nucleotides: TGTGCCAGCAGCTCGTTCCAGGCCCTCCAAGAGACCCAGTACTTC. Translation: CASSSFQALQETQYF.

Here the CDR3 reads CASSLGGGGETQYF. In DNA form, the CDR3 reads TGTGCCAGCAGCTTGGGGGGTGGAGGGGAGACCCAGTACTTC. V gene TRBV7-6 combines with J gene TRBJ2-5, with a weak D call TRBD2 (6 bases). V shed 3 bases and J shed 5 bases, with 13 bases lying between them. The CDR3 runs to 14 residues. CDR1 is SGHVS, CDR2 FNYEAQ, per germline.

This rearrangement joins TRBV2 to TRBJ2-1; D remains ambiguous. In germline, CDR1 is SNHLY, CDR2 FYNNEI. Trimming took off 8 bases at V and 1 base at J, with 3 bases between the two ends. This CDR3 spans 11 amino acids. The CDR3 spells CASESYNEQFF. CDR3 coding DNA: TGTGCCAGCGAGTCCTACAATGAGCAGTTCTTC.

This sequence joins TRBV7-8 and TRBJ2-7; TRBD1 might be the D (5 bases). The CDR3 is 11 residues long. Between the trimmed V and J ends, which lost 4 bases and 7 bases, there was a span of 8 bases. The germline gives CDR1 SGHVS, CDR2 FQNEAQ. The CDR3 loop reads CASSWGWEQYF. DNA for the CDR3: TGTGCCAGCAGCTGGGGCTGGGAGCAGTACTTC.

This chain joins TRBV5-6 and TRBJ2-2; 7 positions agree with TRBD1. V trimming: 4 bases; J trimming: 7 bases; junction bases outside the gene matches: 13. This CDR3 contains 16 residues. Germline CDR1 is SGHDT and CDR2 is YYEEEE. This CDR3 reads CASSPRDRGRNGELFF. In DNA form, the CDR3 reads TGTGCCAGCAGCCCCCGGGACAGAGGTCGCAACGGGGAGCTGTTTTTT.

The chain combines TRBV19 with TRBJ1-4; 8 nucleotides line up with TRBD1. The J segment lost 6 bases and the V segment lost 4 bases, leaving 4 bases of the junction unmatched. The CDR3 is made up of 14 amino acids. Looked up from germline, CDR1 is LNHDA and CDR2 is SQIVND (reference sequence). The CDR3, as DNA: TGTGCCAGTAGTAAAGACAGGGGCCATGAAAAACTGTTTTTT. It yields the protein CASSKDRGHEKLFF.